This entry describes one TCR beta chain. Its antigen is as yet unknown. Single viable CD3+CD4+CD8-CD45RO+ cells were sorted as the memory CD4+ T cells. The data belong to a study of memory CD4+ T cells and cytomegalovirus serostatus. Regarding the study as a whole: Of under 200 reported CMV TCRbeta sequences, around 62 were found in memory CD4+ repertoires.

The table came from immunoSEQ multiplex PCR; TCRdb's copy has only in-frame clones and leaves some out. This table has some 80,000 clones, around 80% appearing once. The trim removed 4 bases at V and 4 bases at J, leaving 6 bases unmatched. The CDR3 is made up of 15 amino acids. Germline-derived CDR1 and CDR2 are LGHNA and YSLEER. The V gene is TRBV4-3, the J gene TRBJ1-4; 7 bases are shared with TRBD1. The receptor's source is an adult in good health and CMV-seronegative. The sequencing input was memory CD4+ T cells from blood. The CDR3 coding sequence is TGCGCCAGCAGCCCCGGACAGGCCCGTAATGAAAAACTGTTTTTT. Translating gives CASSPGQARNEKLFF.